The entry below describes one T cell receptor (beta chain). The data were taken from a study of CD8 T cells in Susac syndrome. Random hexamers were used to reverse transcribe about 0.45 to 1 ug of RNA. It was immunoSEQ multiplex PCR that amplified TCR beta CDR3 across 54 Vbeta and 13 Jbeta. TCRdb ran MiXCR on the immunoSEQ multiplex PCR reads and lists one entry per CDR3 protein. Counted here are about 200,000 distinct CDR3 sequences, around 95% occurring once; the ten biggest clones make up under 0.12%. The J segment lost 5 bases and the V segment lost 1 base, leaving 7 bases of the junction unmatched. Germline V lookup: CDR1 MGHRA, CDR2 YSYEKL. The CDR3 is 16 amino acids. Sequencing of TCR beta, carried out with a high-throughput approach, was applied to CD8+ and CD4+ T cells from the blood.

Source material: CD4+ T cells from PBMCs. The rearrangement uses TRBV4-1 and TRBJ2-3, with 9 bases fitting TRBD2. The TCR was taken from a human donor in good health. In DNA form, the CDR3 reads TGCGCCAGCAGCCAAGTTTCCGGACTAGCGAAAGATACGCAGTATTTT. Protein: CASSQVSGLAKDTQYF.